This T cell receptor (beta chain) was identified in a study of T-cell memory formation after mild COVID-19. This clonotype was picked up a small number of times. Its antigen is unknown. Points from the study as a whole: Cross-reactive memory seemingly joined, as some responding clones were found in pre-infection memory. The second-wave clones peaking on day 37 were not confirmed as SARS-CoV-2-specific.

MiXCR, applied by TCRdb to the 5' RACE reads, yields one record per CDR3 protein. This sample has about 350,000 distinct CDR3 sequences, with about an eighth found just once. Trimming left V 5 bases short and J 2 bases short, with 18 bases between. The CDR3 length is 16 residues. The germline gives CDR1 SGHAT, CDR2 FQNNGV. This chain joins TRBV11-2 and TRBJ2-5, with D possibly being TRBD1 (5 bases). This sequence originates from a man younger than 30 who had mild COVID-19 (a few samples of this study predate the infection). Cell type and time point are not known. Input material: PBMCs or a T cell subset sorted from them (not recorded which). CDR3 sequence reads: CASSPSAGRLQETQYF. CDR3 nucleotides: TGTGCCAGCAGCCCCTCGGCAGGGCGCTTACAAGAGACCCAGTACTTC.